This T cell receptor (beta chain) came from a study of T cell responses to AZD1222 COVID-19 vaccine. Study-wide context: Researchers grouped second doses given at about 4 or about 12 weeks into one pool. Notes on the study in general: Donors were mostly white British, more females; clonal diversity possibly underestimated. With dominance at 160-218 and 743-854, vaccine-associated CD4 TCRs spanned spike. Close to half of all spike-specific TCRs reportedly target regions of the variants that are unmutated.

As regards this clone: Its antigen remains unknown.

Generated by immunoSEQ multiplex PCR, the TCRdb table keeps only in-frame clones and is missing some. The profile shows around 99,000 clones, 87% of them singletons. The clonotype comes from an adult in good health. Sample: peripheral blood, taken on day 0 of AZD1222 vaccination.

CDR3 sequence reads: CASSIERARTGELFF. The DNA of the CDR3 is TGTGCCAGTAGTATTGAAAGGGCCCGCACCGGGGAGCTGTTTTTT. The chain recombines TRBV19 with TRBJ2-2; D is unclear. The CDR3 is made up of 15 amino acids. Trimming cost V 3 bases and J 4 bases, with 12 bases left between them. Germline CDR1 reads LNHDA; CDR2 reads SQIVND (reference sequence).